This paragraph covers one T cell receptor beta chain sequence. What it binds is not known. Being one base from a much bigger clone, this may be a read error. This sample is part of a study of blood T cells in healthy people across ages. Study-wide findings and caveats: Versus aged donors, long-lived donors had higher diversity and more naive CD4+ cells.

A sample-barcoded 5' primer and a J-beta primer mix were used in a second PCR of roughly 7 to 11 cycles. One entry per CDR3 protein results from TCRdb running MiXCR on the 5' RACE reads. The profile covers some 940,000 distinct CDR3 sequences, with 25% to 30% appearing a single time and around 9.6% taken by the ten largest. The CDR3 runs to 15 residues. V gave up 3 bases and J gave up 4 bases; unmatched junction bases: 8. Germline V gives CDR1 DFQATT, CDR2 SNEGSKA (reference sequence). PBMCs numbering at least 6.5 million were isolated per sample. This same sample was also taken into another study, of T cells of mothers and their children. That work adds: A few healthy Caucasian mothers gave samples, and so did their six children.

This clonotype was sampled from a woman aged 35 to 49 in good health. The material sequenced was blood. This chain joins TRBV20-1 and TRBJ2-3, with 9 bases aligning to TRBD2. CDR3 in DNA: TGCAGTGCTAGTCCAGTAGCGGGGGAGGCAGATACGCAGTATTTT. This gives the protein CSASPVAGEADTQYF.